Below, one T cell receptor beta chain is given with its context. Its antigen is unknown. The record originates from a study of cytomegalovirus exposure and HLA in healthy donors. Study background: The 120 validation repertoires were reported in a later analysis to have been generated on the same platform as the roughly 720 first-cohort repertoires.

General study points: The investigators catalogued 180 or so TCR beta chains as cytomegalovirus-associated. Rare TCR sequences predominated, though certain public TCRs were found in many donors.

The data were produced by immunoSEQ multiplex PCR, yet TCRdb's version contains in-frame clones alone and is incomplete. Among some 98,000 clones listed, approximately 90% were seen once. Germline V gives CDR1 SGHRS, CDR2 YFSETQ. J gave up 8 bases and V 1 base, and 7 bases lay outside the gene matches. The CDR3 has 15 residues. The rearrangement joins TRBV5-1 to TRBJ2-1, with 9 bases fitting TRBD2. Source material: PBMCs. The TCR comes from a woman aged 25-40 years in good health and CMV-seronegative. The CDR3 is CASSLSAGGRDEQFF. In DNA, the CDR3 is TGCGCCAGCAGCTTGTCGGCGGGGGGGCGCGATGAGCAGTTCTTC. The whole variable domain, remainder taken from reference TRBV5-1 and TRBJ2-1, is KAGVTQTPRYLIKTRGQQVTLSCSPISGHRSVSWYQQTPGQGLQFLFEYFSETQRNKGNFPGRFSGRQFSNSRSEMNVSTLELGDSALYLCASSLSAGGRDEQFFGPGTRLTVL.